This T cell receptor beta chain was identified in a study of regulatory T cells in long-lasting Graves disease. Building the TCR beta libraries relied on iRepertoire HTBI primers, and CDR3 regions underwent Arm-PCR. TCRdb passed the multiplex PCR reads through MiXCR, listing each CDR3 protein once. The sample consists of roughly 430,000 distinct CDR3 sequences, roughly 23% of them appearing once. From germline, CDR1 is MDHEN and CDR2 SYDVKM. The CDR3 contains 18 residues. Trimming at V came to 4 bases and at J to 4 bases, leaving 12 bases not matched to a gene. The time point was: persistent/refractory GD, antithyroid drugs over 5 years with positive TRAb. Preparation of the TCR library used RNA extracted from PBMCs. There are many counts of this clonotype.

This receptor was obtained from a female donor with Graves disease. The material sequenced was peripheral blood mononuclear cells (PBMCs), taken when the disease was refractory, from a patient treated with antithyroid drugs. The chain is built from TRBV28 and TRBJ2-7, with 14 positions matching TRBD2. CDR3 nucleotides: TGTGCCAGCAGTTCACCCCCCGGGACTAGCGGGAGAGGATACGAGCAGTACTTC. Encoded protein: CASSSPPGTSGRGYEQYF.